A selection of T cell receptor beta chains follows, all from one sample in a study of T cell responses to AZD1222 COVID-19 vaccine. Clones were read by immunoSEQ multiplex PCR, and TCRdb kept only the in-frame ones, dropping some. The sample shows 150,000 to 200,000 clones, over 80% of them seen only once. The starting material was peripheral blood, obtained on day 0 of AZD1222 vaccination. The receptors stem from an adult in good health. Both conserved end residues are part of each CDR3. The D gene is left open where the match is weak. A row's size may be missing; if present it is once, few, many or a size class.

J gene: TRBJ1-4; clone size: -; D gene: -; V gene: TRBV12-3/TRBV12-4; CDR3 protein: CASSFPTNEKLFF; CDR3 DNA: TGTGCCAGCAGTTTTCCAACTAATGAAAAACTGTTTTTT
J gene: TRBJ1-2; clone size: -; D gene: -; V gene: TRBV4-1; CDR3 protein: CASSQTGTYGYTF; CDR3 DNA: TGCGCCAGCAGCCAAACAGGGACGTATGGCTACACCTTC
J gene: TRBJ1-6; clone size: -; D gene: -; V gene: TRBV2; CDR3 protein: CASSIQGNNSPLHF; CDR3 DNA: TGTGCCAGCAGTATACAGGGAAATAATTCACCCCTCCACTTT
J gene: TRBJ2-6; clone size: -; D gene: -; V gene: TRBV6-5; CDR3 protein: CASTVPSSGANVLTF; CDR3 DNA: TGTGCCAGCACAGTTCCAAGCTCTGGGGCCAACGTCCTGACTTTC
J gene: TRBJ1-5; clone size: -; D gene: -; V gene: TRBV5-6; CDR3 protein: CASSLGGTAGNQPQHF; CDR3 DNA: TGTGCCAGCAGCTTGGGGGGCACCGCGGGCAATCAGCCCCAGCATTTT
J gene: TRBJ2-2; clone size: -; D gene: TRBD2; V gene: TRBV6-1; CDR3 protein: CASSDRWWEGSGELFF; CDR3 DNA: TGTGCCAGCAGTGACCGTTGGTGGGAGGGCTCCGGGGAGCTGTTTTTT
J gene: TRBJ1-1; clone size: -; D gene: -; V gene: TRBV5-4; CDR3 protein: CASSSPGQMNTEAFF; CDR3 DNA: TGTGCCAGCAGCTCGCCGGGACAAATGAACACTGAAGCTTTCTTT
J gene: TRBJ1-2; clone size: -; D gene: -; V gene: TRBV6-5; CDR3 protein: CAGRRDYGYTF; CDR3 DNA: TGTGCCGGCAGACGTGACTATGGCTACACCTTC
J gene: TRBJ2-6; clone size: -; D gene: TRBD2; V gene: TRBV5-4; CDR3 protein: CASSRGLVSGANVLTF; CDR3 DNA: TGTGCCAGCAGCAGGGGACTAGTATCTGGGGCCAACGTCCTGACTTTC
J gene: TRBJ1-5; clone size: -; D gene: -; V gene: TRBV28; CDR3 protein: CAIRGEGRFWQPQHF; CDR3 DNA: TGTGCCATCCGGGGGGAGGGGAGGTTTTGGCAGCCCCAGCATTTT
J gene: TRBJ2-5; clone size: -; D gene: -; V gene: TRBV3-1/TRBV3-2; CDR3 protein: CATRYSNQETQYF; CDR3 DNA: TGTGCCACCAGGTATTCAAACCAAGAGACCCAGTACTTC
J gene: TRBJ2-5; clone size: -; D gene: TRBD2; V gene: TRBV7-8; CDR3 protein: CASSFTSGGFNFQETQYF; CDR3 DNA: TGTGCCAGCAGCTTTACTAGCGGGGGGTTCAACTTTCAAGAGACCCAGTACTTC
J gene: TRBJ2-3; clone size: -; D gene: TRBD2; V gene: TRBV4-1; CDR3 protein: CASSQEQSGGLDTQYF; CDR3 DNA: TGCGCCAGCAGCCAAGAGCAGAGCGGGGGGCTAGATACGCAGTATTTT
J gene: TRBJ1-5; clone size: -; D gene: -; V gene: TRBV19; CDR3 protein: CASSIRGYSNQPQHF; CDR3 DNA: TGTGCCAGTAGTATTAGGGGTTATAGCAATCAGCCCCAGCATTTT
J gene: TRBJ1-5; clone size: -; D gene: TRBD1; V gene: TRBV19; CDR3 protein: CASKKGTGGNQPQHF; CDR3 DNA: TGTGCCAGCAAAAAGGGGACAGGTGGCAATCAGCCCCAGCATTTT
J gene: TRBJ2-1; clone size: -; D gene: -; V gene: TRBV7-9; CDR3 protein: CASSLESDERFF; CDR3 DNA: TGTGCCAGCAGCCTTGAGTCGGACGAGCGGTTCTTC
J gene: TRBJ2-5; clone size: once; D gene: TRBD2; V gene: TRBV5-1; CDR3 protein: CASSSAPGGAGETQYF; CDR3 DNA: TGCGCCAGCAGCTCGGCCCCGGGGGGGGCCGGAGAGACCCAGTACTTC
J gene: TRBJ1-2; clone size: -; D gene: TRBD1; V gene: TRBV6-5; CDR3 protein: CAITRDRSNYGYTF; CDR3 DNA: TGTGCCATCACTAGGGACAGATCTAACTATGGCTACACCTTC
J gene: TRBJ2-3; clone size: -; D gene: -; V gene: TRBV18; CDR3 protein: CASSLNRADTQYF; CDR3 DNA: TGTGCCAGCTCCCTAAACAGGGCAGATACGCAGTATTTT
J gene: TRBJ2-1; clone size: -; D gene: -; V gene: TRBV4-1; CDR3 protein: CASSFQGSDEQFF; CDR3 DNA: TGCGCCAGCAGCTTCCAGGGGTCGGATGAGCAGTTCTTC
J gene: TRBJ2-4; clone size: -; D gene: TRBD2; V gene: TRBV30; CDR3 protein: CAWSGGGRNIQYF; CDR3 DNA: TGTGCCTGGAGCGGCGGGGGGCGGAACATTCAGTACTTC
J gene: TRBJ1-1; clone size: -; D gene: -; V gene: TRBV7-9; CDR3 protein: CASSSDSNTEAFF; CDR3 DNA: TGTGCCAGCAGCTCTGATTCGAACACTGAAGCTTTCTTT
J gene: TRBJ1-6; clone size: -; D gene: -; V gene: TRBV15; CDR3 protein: CATSVSGNSPLHF; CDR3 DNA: TGTGCCACCAGCGTTTCAGGAAATTCACCCCTCCACTTT
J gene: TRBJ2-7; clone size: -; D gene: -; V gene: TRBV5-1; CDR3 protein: CASSFSGDEQYF; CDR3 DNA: TGCGCCAGCAGCTTCTCGGGGGACGAGCAGTACTTC
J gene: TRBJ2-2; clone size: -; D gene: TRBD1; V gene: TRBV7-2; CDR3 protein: CASSLAAGGYTGELFF; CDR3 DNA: TGTGCCAGCAGCTTAGCGGCAGGGGGCTACACCGGGGAGCTGTTTTTT
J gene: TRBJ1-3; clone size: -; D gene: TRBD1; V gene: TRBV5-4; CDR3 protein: CASSDGQGARNTIYF; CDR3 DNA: TGTGCCAGCAGCGATGGACAGGGGGCGAGAAACACCATATATTTT
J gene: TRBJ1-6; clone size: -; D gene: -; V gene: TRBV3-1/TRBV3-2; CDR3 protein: CASSMGVENSPLHF; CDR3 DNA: TGTGCCAGCAGTATGGGCGTGGAAAATTCACCCCTCCACTTT
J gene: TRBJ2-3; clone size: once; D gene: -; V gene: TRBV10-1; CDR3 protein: CASSDLQGTDTQYF; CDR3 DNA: TGCGCCAGCAGTGACTTGCAAGGCACAGATACGCAGTATTTT
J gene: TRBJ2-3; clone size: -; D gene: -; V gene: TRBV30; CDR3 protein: CACTSTTPMPTDTQYF; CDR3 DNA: TGTGCCTGCACTTCGACTACCCCGATGCCCACAGATACGCAGTATTTT
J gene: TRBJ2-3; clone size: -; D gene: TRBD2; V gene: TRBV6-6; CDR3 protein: CASSYIGGGGDTQYF; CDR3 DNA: TGTGCCAGCAGTTACATTGGCGGGGGGGGAGATACGCAGTATTTT
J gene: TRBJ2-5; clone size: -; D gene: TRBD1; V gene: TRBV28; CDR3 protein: CASSFQGAGETQYF; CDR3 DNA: TGTGCCAGCAGTTTCCAGGGGGCAGGTGAGACCCAGTACTTC
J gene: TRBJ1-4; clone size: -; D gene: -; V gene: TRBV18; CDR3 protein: CASSPQDRQRGEKLFF; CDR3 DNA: TGTGCCAGCTCACCTCAGGACAGACAGAGGGGTGAAAAACTGTTTTTT
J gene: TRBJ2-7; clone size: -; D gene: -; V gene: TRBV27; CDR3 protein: CASSFRIRQGAYEQYF; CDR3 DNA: TGTGCCAGCAGTTTTCGTATCCGGCAGGGAGCCTACGAGCAGTACTTC
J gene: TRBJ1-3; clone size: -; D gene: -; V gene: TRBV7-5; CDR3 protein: CARSLGRAGGNTIYF; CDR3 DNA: TGTGCCAGAAGCTTAGGGAGGGCCGGTGGAAACACCATATATTTT
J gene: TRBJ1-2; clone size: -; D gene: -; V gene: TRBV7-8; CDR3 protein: CASSLNRDYSNYGYTF; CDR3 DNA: TGTGCCAGCAGCTTGAACAGGGATTATTCTAACTATGGCTACACCTTC
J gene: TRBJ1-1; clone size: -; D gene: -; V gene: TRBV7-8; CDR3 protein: CASSFPPGTRSTEAFF; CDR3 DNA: TGTGCCAGCAGCTTCCCTCCGGGGACGAGGAGCACTGAAGCTTTCTTT
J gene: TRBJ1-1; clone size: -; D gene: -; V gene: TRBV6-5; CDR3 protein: CASSWGRAKNTEAFF; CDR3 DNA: TGTGCCAGCAGTTGGGGCAGGGCCAAGAACACTGAAGCTTTCTTT
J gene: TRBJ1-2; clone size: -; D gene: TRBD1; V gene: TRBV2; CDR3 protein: CASSVQGYYGYTF; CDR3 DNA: TGTGCCAGCAGTGTACAGGGGTACTATGGCTACACCTTC
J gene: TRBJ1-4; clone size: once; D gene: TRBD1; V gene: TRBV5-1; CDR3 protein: CASSASGQDGNEKLFF; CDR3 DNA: TGCGCCAGCAGCGCATCCGGACAGGACGGTAATGAAAAACTGTTTTTT
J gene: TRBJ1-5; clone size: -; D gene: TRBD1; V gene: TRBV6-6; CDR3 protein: CASSYSTGSNQPQHF; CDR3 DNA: TGTGCCAGCAGTTACTCGACAGGGAGCAATCAGCCCCAGCATTTT
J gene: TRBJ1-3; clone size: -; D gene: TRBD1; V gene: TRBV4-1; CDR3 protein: CASSQDRGPGNTIYF; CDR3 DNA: TGCGCCAGCAGCCAAGACAGGGGGCCTGGAAACACCATATATTTT
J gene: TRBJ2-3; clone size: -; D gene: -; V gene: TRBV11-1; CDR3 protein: CASSLVAGSTDTQYF; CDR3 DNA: TGTGCCAGCAGCCTCGTTGCGGGGAGCACAGATACGCAGTATTTT
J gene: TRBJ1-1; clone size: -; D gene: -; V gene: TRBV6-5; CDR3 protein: CASRVEGNFFTEAFF; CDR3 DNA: TGTGCCAGCAGGGTGGAGGGTAATTTCTTCACTGAAGCTTTCTTT
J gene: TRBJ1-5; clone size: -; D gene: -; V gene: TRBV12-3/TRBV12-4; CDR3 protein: CASSLLGVQPQHF; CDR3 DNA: TGTGCCAGCAGTTTGCTAGGAGTTCAGCCCCAGCATTTT
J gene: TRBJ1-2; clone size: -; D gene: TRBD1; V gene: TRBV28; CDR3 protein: CASSPNRGQNGYTF; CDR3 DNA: TGTGCCAGCAGTCCTAACAGGGGACAGAATGGCTACACCTTC
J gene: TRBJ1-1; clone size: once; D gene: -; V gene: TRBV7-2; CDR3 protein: CASSLGQVNTEAFF; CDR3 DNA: TGTGCCAGCAGCTTAGGACAGGTGAACACTGAAGCTTTCTTT
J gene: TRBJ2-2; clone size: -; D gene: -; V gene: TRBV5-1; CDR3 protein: CASRLPGTGELFF; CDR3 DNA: TGCGCCAGCAGACTTCCGGGCACCGGGGAGCTGTTTTTT
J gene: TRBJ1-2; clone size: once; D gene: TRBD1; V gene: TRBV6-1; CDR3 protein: CASSDRTGWAYGYTF; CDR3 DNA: TGTGCCAGCAGTGACCGGACAGGGTGGGCCTATGGCTACACCTTC
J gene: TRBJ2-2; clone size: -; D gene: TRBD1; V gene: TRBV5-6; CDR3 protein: CASSSRGTGELFF; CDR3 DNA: TGTGCCAGCAGCTCCAGGGGGACCGGGGAGCTGTTTTTT
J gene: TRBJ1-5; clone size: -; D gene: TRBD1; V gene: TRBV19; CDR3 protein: CASARDRLSNQPQHF; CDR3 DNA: TGTGCCAGTGCCCGGGACAGACTTAGCAATCAGCCCCAGCATTTT